This T cell receptor (beta chain) was documented in a study of a mutant IDH1 vaccine in newly diagnosed glioma. As for the study in general: Eight vaccine injections were given to patients in weeks 1, 3, 5, 7, 11, 15, 19 and 23. Earlier therapy was either radiotherapy, temozolomide, or both, and most got both.

Time point denoted: week 11, during vaccination. Topical imiquimod accompanied each vaccine dose, which consisted of 300 ug of mutant IDH1 20-mer peptide. The V end was cut by 5 bases, the J end by 5 bases, with 15 bases between. The CDR3 totals 13 residues. Germline assignment: CDR1 GTSNPN and CDR2 SVGIG (reference sequence). Repertoires were generated with immunoSEQ multiplex PCR, while TCRdb's copy carries only in-frame clones and drops some. The sample yields some 64,000 clones, 75% to 85% seen once. This clone was seen a handful of times. Its antigen is not identified. This chain joins TRBV30 and TRBJ1-1; a possible D gene is TRBD1 (6 bases). This receptor was taken from a man aged 50 or older with glioma. The sample consisted of PBMCs, taken from a glioma patient whose treatment included an IDH1 peptide vaccine. The CDR3 sequence: CAWWEQGRTEAFF. DNA for the CDR3: TGTGCCTGGTGGGAGCAGGGGCGTACTGAAGCTTTCTTT.